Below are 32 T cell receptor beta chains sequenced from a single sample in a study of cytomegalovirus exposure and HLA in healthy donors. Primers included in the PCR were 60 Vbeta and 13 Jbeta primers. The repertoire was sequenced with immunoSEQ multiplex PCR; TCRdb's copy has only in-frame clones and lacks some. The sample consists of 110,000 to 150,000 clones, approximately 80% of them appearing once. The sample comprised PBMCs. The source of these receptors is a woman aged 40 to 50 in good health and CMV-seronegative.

The CDR3 nucleotides are TGCGCCAGCAGCCAAACCACAGGGGGGGAGACCCAGTACTTC. This codes for CASSQTTGGETQYF. This chain joins TRBV4-1 and TRBJ2-5, with TRBD1 matching 8 bases. CDR1 and CDR2 from the germline V gene are MGHRA and YSYEKL. Trimming took 2 bases from V and 5 from J; bases not matched to a gene: 4. The CDR3 has 14 residues.

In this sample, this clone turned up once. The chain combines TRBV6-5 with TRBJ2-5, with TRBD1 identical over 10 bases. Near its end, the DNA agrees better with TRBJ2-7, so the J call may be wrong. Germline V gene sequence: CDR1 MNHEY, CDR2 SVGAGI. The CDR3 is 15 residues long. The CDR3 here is CASKTTGGSSYEQYF. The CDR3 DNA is TGTGCCAGCAAGACGACAGGGGGCAGTTCCTACGAGCAGTACTTC.

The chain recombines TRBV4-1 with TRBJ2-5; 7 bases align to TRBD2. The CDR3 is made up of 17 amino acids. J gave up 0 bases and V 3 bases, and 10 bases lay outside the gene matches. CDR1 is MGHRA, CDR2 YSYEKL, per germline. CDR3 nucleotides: TGCGCCAGCAGCCACATTGGGGAGGGCCGGTACCAAGAGACCCAGTACTTC. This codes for CASSHIGEGRYQETQYF.

The CDR3 reads CASSTIQGNYGYTF. Here the CDR3 DNA reads TGTGCCAGCAGTACAATACAGGGAAACTATGGCTACACCTTC. The chain recombines TRBV27 with TRBJ1-2, with a possible D match to TRBD1 (6 bases). V shed 5 bases and J shed 2 bases, with 12 bases lying between them. Germline V gene data show CDR1 as MNHEY and CDR2 as SMNVEV (reference sequence). This CDR3 is 14 amino acids long.

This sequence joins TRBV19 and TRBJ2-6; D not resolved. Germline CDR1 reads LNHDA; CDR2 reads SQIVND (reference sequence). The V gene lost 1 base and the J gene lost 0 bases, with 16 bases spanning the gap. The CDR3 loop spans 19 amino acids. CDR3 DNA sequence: TGTGCCAGTAGTATAGGTCCCCCCACAGTTATCTCTGGGGCCAACGTCCTGACTTTC. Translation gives CASSIGPPTVISGANVLTF.

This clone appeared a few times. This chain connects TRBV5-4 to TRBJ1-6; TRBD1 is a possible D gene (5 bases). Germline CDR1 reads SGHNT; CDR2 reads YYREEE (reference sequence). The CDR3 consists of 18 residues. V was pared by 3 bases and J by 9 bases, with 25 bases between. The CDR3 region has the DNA TGTGCCAGCAGCTCATGGGGGGAAAGGTCGGGACGCGGTTCACCCCTCCACTTT. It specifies CASSSWGERSGRGSPLHF.

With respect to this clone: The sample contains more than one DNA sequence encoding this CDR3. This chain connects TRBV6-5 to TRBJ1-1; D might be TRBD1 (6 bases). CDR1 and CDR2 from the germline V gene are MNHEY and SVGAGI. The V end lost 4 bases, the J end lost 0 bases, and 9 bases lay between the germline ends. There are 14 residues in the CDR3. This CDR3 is CASSLTGLNTEAFF. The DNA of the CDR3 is TGTGCCAGCAGTTTAACAGGGTTGAACACTGAAGCTTTCTTT.

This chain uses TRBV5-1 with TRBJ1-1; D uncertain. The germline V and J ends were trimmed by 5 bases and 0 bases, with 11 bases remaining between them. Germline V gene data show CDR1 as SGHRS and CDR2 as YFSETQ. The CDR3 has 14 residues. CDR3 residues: CASRWGDMNTEAFF. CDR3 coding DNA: TGCGCCAGCAGGTGGGGAGATATGAACACTGAAGCTTTCTTT.

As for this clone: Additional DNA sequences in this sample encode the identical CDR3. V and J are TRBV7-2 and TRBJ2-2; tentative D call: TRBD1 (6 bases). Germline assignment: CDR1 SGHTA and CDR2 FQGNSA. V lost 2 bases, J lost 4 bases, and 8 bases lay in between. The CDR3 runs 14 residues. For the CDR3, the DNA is TGTGCCAGCAGCTTAAGGGGGAGCACCGGGGAGCTGTTTTTT. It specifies CASSLRGSTGELFF.

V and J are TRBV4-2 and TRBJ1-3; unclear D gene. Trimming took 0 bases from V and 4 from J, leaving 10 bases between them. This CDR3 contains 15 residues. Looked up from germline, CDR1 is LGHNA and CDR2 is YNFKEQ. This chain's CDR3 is CASSQEGNLGNTIYF. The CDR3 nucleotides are TGTGCCAGCAGCCAAGAGGGCAACCTCGGAAACACCATATATTTT.

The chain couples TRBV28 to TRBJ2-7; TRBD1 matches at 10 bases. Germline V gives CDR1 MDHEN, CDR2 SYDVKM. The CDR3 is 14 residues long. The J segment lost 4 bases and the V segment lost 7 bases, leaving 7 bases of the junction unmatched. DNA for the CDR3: TGTGCCAGCACGGGACAGGGGATATCATACGAGCAGTACTTC. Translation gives CASTGQGISYEQYF.

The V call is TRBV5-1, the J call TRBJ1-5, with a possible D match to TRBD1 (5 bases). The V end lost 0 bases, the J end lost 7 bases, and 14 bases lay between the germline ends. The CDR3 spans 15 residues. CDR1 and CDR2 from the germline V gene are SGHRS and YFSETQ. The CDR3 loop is CASSLVSGIGQPQHF. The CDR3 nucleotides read TGCGCCAGCAGCTTGGTTTCAGGGATCGGGCAGCCCCAGCATTTT.

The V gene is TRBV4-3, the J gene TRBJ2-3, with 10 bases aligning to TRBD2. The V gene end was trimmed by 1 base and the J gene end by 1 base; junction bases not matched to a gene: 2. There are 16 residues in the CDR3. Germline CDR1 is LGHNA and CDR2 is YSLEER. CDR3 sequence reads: CASSQAGTSGTDTQYF. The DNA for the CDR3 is TGCGCCAGCAGCCAAGCCGGGACTAGCGGCACAGATACGCAGTATTTT.

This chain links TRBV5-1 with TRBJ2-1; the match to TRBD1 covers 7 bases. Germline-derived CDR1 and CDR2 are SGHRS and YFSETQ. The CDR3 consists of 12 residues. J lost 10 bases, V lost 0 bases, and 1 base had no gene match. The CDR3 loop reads CASSLDRGEQFF. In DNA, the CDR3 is TGCGCCAGCAGCTTGGACAGGGGAGAGCAGTTCTTC.

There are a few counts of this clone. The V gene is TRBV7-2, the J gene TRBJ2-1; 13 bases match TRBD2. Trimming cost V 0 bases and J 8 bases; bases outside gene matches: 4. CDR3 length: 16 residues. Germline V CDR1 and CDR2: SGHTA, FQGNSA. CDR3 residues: CASSLAGTSGIYEQFF. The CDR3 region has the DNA TGTGCCAGCAGCTTAGCCGGGACTAGCGGGATCTATGAGCAGTTCTTC.

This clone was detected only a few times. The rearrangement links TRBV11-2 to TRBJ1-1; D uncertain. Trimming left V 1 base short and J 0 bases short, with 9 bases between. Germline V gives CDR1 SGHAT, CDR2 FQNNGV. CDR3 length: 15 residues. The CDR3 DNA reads TGTGCCAGCAGCTTAGGGCAAATCCTGAACACTGAAGCTTTCTTT. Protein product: CASSLGQILNTEAFF.

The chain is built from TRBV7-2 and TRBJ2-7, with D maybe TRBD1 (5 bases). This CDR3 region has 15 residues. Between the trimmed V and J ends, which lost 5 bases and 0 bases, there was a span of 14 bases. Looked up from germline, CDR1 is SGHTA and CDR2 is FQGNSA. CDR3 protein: CASSNTPGNSYEQYF. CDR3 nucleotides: TGTGCCAGCAGCAACACACCAGGGAACTCCTACGAGCAGTACTTC.

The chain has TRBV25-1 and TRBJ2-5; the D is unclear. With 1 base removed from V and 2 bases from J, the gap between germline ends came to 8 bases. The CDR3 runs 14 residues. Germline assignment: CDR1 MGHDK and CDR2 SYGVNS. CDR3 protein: CASSESEAQETQYF. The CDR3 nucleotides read TGTGCCAGCAGTGAATCCGAGGCACAAGAGACCCAGTACTTC. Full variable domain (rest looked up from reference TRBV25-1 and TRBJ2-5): EADIYQTPRYLVIGTGKKITLECSQTMGHDKMYWYQQDPGMELHLIHYSYGVNSTEKGDLSSESTVSRIRTEHFPLTLESARPSHTSQYLCASSESEAQETQYFGPGTRLLVL.

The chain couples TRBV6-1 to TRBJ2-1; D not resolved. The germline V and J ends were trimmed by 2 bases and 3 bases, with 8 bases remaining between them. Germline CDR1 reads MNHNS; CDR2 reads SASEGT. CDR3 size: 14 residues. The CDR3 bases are TGTGCCAGCAGTGAACCCGCTAGCTACAATGAGCAGTTCTTC. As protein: CASSEPASYNEQFF.

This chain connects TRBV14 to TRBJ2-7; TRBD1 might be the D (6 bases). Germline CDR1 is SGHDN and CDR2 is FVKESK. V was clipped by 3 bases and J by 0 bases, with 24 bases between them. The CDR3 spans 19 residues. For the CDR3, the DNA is TGTGCCAGCAGCCATCCTCCGACCCAAATGACAGGAACCTCCTACGAGCAGTACTTC. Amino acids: CASSHPPTQMTGTSYEQYF.

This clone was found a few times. CDR3 region: CASSQDARAGVYEQYF. The CDR3 nucleotides read TGTGCCAGCAGCCAAGATGCTCGAGCGGGAGTCTACGAGCAGTACTTC. The chain combines TRBV4-2 with TRBJ2-7; 8 bases line up with TRBD2. This CDR3 is built from 16 residues. Unmatched junction bases numbered 7, after V lost 0 bases and J lost 3 bases. The germline gives CDR1 LGHNA, CDR2 YNFKEQ.

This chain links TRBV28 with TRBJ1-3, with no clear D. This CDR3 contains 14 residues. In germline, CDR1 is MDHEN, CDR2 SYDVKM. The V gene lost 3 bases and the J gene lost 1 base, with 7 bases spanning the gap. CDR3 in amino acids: CASSLGRSGNTIYF. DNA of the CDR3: TGTGCCAGCAGTTTGGGCAGGTCTGGAAACACCATATATTTT.

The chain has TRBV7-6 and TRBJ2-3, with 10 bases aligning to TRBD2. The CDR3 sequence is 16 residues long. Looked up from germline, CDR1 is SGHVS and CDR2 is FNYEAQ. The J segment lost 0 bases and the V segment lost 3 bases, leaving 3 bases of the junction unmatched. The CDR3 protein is CASSFLAGESTDTQYF. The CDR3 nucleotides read TGTGCCAGCAGCTTTCTAGCGGGAGAGAGCACAGATACGCAGTATTTT.

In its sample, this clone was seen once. The CDR3 sequence is CASSLNWFGGVEQYF. The CDR3 DNA reads as TGTGCCAGCAGTTTAAACTGGTTTGGAGGGGTCGAGCAGTACTTC. V gene TRBV28 combines with J gene TRBJ2-7; perhaps TRBD2 as D (6 bases). V lost 2 bases and J lost 6, with 17 bases in between. This CDR3 has 15 residues. Germline V CDR1 and CDR2: MDHEN, SYDVKM.

The CDR3 sequence: CASSRGRGFRNEKLFF. Written as DNA, the CDR3 is TGCGCCAGCAGCCGAGGTAGGGGGTTCCGTAATGAAAAACTGTTTTTT. The J gene is TRBJ1-4, the V gene TRBV4-3, with a tentative D call TRBD1 (6 bases). Per germline, CDR1 LGHNA and CDR2 YSLEER. CDR3 length: 16 residues. V was trimmed by 4 bases and J by 4 bases, leaving 16 bases between them.

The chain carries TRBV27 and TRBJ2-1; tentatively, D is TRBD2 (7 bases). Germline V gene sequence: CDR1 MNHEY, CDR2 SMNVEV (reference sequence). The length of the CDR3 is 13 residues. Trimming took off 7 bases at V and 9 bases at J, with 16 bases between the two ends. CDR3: CASTFGGAREQFF. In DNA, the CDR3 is TGTGCCAGCACCTTTGGGGGGGCCCGTGAGCAGTTCTTC.

The CDR3 DNA follows: TGTGCCAGCAGTCCCGCGCCGCCGACAGCCCGTAATGAAAAACTGTTTTTT. It specifies CASSPAPPTARNEKLFF. The chain combines TRBV27 with TRBJ1-4, with D possibly being TRBD1 (5 bases). The CDR3 loop spans 17 amino acids. The germline CDR1 and CDR2 sequences are MNHEY and SMNVEV (reference sequence). V lost 5 bases, J lost 4 bases, and 20 bases lay in between.

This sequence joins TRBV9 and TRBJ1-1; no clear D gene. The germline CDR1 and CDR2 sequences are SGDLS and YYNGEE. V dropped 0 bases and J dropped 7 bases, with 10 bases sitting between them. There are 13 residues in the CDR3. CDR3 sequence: CASSVVTAFEAFF. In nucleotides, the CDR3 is TGTGCCAGCAGCGTAGTTACAGCTTTTGAAGCTTTCTTT.

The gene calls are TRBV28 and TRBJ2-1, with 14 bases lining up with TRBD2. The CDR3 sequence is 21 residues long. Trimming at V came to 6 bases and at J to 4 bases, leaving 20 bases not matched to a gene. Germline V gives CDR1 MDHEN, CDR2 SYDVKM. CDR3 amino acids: CASRPTGTSGSRTLGYNEQFF. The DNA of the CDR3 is TGTGCCAGCAGACCCACCGGGACTAGCGGGAGTAGGACGCTGGGTTACAATGAGCAGTTCTTC.

The CDR3 here is CASSQGRLYNSPLHF. Written as DNA, the CDR3 is TGCGCCAGCAGCCAAGGCAGACTCTATAATTCACCCCTCCACTTT. The V and J genes are TRBV4-3 and TRBJ1-6; D gene ambiguous. V was cut by 1 base and J by 3 bases, with 7 bases left in between. Germline CDR1 is LGHNA and CDR2 is YSLEER. The CDR3 loop spans 15 amino acids.

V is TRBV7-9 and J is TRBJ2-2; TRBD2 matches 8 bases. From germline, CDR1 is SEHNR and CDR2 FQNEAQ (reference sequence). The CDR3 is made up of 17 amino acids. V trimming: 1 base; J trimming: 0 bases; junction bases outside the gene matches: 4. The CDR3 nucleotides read TGTGCCAGCAGCTTAGGGATCGGGGGGGCGAACACCGGGGAGCTGTTTTTT. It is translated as CASSLGIGGANTGELFF.

CDR3 residues: CASSEAPGQVPLSSGYTF. The CDR3 DNA reads as TGTGCCAGCAGCGAAGCGCCGGGACAGGTCCCCTTGAGCTCAGGCTACACCTTC. The chain combines TRBV7-3 with TRBJ1-2, with 8 bases matching TRBD1. This CDR3 region has 18 residues. The ends lost 5 bases at V and 8 bases at J; junction bases unmatched: 22. Germline loops: CDR1 SGHTA, CDR2 FQGTGA. The whole variable domain, filled in from reference TRBV7-3 and TRBJ1-2, reads GAGVSQTPSNKVTEKGKYVELRCDPISGHTALYWYRQSLGQGPEFLIYFQGTGAADDSGLPNDRFFAVRPEGSVSTLKIQRTERGDSAVYLCASSEAPGQVPLSSGYTFGSGTRLTVV.